This passage covers 28 T cell receptor beta chains from one sample sequenced in a study of T cell responses to AZD1222 COVID-19 vaccine. The protocol was immunoSEQ multiplex PCR, while the TCRdb copy is restricted to in-frame clones and leaves out a portion. The sample carries approximately 110,000 clones, about 90% recorded once. This material consisted of peripheral blood, taken 28 days after the second AZD1222 dose. The source of these receptors is an adult who received the AZD1222 COVID-19 vaccine.

The genes are TRBV19 and TRBJ1-2; no definite D call. Trimming stripped 5 bases from V and 4 bases from J, with 14 bases between. This CDR3 spans 14 amino acids. The germline V gene has CDR1 LNHDA and CDR2 SQIVND (reference sequence). The CDR3, as DNA: TGTGCCAGTAGTCTGGCTTACGGCGTCTATGGCTACACCTTC. Translating gives CASSLAYGVYGYTF.

The chain has TRBV6-5 and TRBJ2-7; D perhaps matches TRBD1 (6 bases). The CDR3 runs to 14 residues. V lost 0 bases, J lost 4 bases, and 10 bases lay in between. In germline, CDR1 is MNHEY, CDR2 SVGAGI. The CDR3 DNA follows: TGTGCCAGCAGTTACTCAGGTCAGGGGTACGAGCAGTACTTC. This gives the protein CASSYSGQGYEQYF.

The chain couples TRBV15 to TRBJ1-1; the D is unclear. This CDR3 region has 13 residues. Trimming removed 0 bases at V and 2 bases at J, with 4 bases between. The germline CDR1 and CDR2 sequences are LNHNV and YYDKDF (reference sequence). The CDR3 DNA reads as TGTGCCACCAGCAGAGATCAAAACACTGAAGCTTTCTTT. This sequence encodes CATSRDQNTEAFF. The whole variable domain, filled in from reference TRBV15 and TRBJ1-1, reads DAMVIQNPRYQVTQFGKPVTLSCSQTLNHNVMYWYQQKSSQAPKLLFHYYDKDFNNEADTPDNFQSRRPNTSFCFLDIRSPGLGDTAMYLCATSRDQNTEAFFGQGTRLTVV.

The CDR3 sequence is CASSRKGTGGYTF. CDR3 bases: TGTGCCAGCAGCCGCAAGGGGACGGGCGGCTACACCTTC. The chain uses TRBV3-1 (or the pseudogene TRBV3-2) and TRBJ1-2; D is possibly TRBD1 (5 bases). Trimming left V 4 bases short and J 8 bases short, with 14 bases between. CDR1 is LGHDT and CDR2 is YNNKEL in the germline V gene (reference sequence). The CDR3 contains 13 residues.

This chain's CDR3 is CASENVQPPKTQYF. DNA for the CDR3: TGCGCCAGCGAGAATGTGCAGCCCCCGAAGACGCAGTATTTT. V and J are TRBV5-1 and TRBJ2-3; D call uncertain. The V gene lost 7 bases and the J gene lost 9 bases, with 21 bases spanning the gap. Germline lookup yields CDR1 SGHRS and CDR2 YFSETQ. The CDR3 loop spans 14 amino acids.

The chain carries TRBV7-9 and TRBJ2-2; D is possibly TRBD1 (6 bases). The V end was cut by 4 bases, the J end by 3 bases, with 15 bases between. Germline values: CDR1 SEHNR, CDR2 FQNEAQ (reference sequence). This CDR3 spans 16 amino acids. Here the CDR3 DNA reads TGTGCCAGCAGCTCCGTGTTACAGGGCCACACCGGGGAGCTGTTTTTT. Translating it yields CASSSVLQGHTGELFF.

J is TRBJ1-1 and V is TRBV4-2; possibly TRBD1 for D (5 bases). Germline V gives CDR1 LGHNA, CDR2 YNFKEQ. Between the trimmed V and J ends, which lost 0 bases and 5 bases, there was a span of 13 bases. This CDR3 spans 15 amino acids. CDR3 DNA sequence: TGTGCCAGCAGCCAAGATCCGGGGGTGGGTACTGAAGCTTTCTTT. Residues: CASSQDPGVGTEAFF.

Here the CDR3 DNA reads TGTGCCAGCGCCAGAACGGGGTTGGGCGGCTACACCTTC. Amino acid sequence: CASARTGLGGYTF. V gene TRBV27 combines with J gene TRBJ1-2; D is ambiguous. The CDR3 has 13 amino acids. In germline, CDR1 is MNHEY, CDR2 SMNVEV (reference sequence). V was trimmed by 8 bases and J by 8 bases, leaving 18 bases between them.

V gene TRBV12-5 combines with J gene TRBJ1-1, with 7 bases matching TRBD1. The CDR3 covers 12 residues. Germline CDR1 reads LGHNT; CDR2 reads FRNRAP. Germline trimming cut 4 bases from V and 10 bases from J; bases unmatched to any gene: 6. The CDR3 loop is CASGSDRQGAFF. CDR3 sequence (DNA): TGTGCTAGTGGTTCGGACAGGCAAGGAGCTTTCTTT.

The chain couples TRBV18 to TRBJ2-7; D gene uncertain. The V gene lost 3 bases and the J gene lost 2 bases, with 11 bases spanning the gap. The germline gives CDR1 KGHSH, CDR2 LQKENI. There are 14 residues in the CDR3. CDR3 nucleotide sequence: TGTGCCAGCTCACCCCGAGGACCAACCTACGAGCAGTACTTC. This encodes CASSPRGPTYEQYF. Full variable domain (rest looked up from reference TRBV18 and TRBJ2-7): NAGVMQNPRHLVRRRGQEARLRCSPMKGHSHVYWYRQLPEEGLKFMVYLQKENIIDESGMPKERFSAEFPKEGPSILRIQQVVRGDSAAYFCASSPRGPTYEQYFGPGTRLTVT.

This chain links TRBV7-2 with TRBJ1-5; possibly TRBD1 for D (5 bases). Trimming took 5 bases from V and 6 from J, leaving 17 bases between them. Germline CDR1 and CDR2: SGHTA and FQGNSA. The CDR3 consists of 15 residues. The CDR3 is CASSALIRGVQPQHF. The CDR3 nucleotides read TGTGCCAGCAGCGCGCTGATAAGAGGGGTTCAGCCCCAGCATTTT.

The chain joins TRBV19 to TRBJ2-7, with 9 bases identical to TRBD2. The J segment lost 2 bases and the V segment lost 5 bases, leaving 10 bases of the junction unmatched. The germline gives CDR1 LNHDA, CDR2 SQIVND (reference sequence). The CDR3 has 16 residues. The DNA of the CDR3 is TGTGCCAGTAGTCCACCTTCTAGCGGGGAAACCTACGAGCAGTACTTC. This codes for CASSPPSSGETYEQYF. The full variable domain, in which reference TRBV19 and TRBJ2-7 provide the parts outside the CDR3, is DGGITQSPKYLFRKEGQNVTLSCEQNLNHDAMYWYRQDPGQGLRLIYYSQIVNDFQKGDIAEGYSVSREKKESFPLTVTSAQKNPTAFYLCASSPPSSGETYEQYFGPGTRLTVT.

This chain connects TRBV11-2 to TRBJ2-5; either TRBD1 or TRBD2 may supply D (5 bases each). The CDR3 is made up of 14 amino acids. V lost 5 bases and J lost 5, with 15 bases in between. Germline-derived CDR1 and CDR2 are SGHAT and FQNNGV. CDR3 amino acids: CASSLNPGQETQYF. For the CDR3, the DNA is TGTGCCAGCAGCCTCAACCCGGGGCAGGAGACCCAGTACTTC.

J is TRBJ1-1 and V is TRBV19; D remains ambiguous. Germline lookup yields CDR1 LNHDA and CDR2 SQIVND (reference sequence). Trimming removed 3 bases at V and 8 bases at J, with 10 bases between. The CDR3 sequence is 12 residues long. The CDR3 here is CASSIRSTEAFF. The DNA of the CDR3 is TGTGCCAGTAGTATTCGATCGACAGAAGCTTTCTTT.

This clone was counted a few times. This sequence joins TRBV6-1 and TRBJ1-5, with 8 bases fitting TRBD1. Germline loops: CDR1 MNHNS, CDR2 SASEGT. J was trimmed by 5 bases and V by 2 bases; bases with no gene match: 11. The CDR3 totals 17 residues. In nucleotides, the CDR3 is TGTGCCAGCAGTGAAACCTTGACAGGGGCCAGGGATCAGCCCCAGCATTTT. This translates into CASSETLTGARDQPQHF.

This clone was seen just once. V and J are TRBV2 and TRBJ2-5, with 10 bases aligning to TRBD2. From germline, CDR1 is SNHLY and CDR2 FYNNEI. This CDR3 contains 15 residues. V was pared by 9 bases and J by 4 bases, with 11 bases of the junction left unmatched. The CDR3 protein is CARGFSLAGAETQYF. In DNA form, the CDR3 reads TGTGCCAGGGGCTTTAGCCTAGCGGGAGCAGAGACCCAGTACTTC. Using reference TRBV2 and TRBJ2-5 for the parts outside the CDR3, the full variable domain is EPEVTQTPSHQVTQMGQEVILRCVPISNHLYFYWYRQILGQKVEFLVSFYNNEISEKSEIFDDQFSVERPDGSNFTLKIRSTKLEDSAMYFCARGFSLAGAETQYFGPGTRLLVL.

The rearrangement links TRBV3-1 (or the pseudogene TRBV3-2) to TRBJ1-1; D unclear. Trimming shortened V by 3 bases and J by 1 base, and 18 bases separated the two germline ends. The CDR3 consists of 17 residues. Germline CDR1 LGHDT, CDR2 YNNKEL (reference sequence). In nucleotides, the CDR3 is TGTGCCAGCAGCCAGGGTTTCGATACGACGGCGAACACTGAAGCTTTCTTT. Residues: CASSQGFDTTANTEAFF.

The chain is built from TRBV18 and TRBJ1-3; 8 positions agree with TRBD1. Germline V gives CDR1 KGHSH, CDR2 LQKENI. The junction had 4 bases not matched to a gene; V was cut back by 6 bases and J by 0 bases. The CDR3 totals 15 residues. CDR3: CASSPTGGSGNTIYF. CDR3 nucleotide sequence: TGTGCCAGCTCTCCTACAGGGGGCTCTGGAAACACCATATATTTT.

This clone came up a few times. The V call is TRBV4-2, the J call TRBJ2-1; no reliable D call. The CDR3 is 18 residues long. Looked up from germline, CDR1 is LGHNA and CDR2 is YNFKEQ. V gave up 1 base and J gave up 3 bases, with 19 bases separating them. CDR3 sequence: CASSQAYITSVRYNEQFF. The CDR3 DNA follows: TGTGCCAGCAGCCAAGCCTACATAACCTCCGTCCGCTACAATGAGCAGTTCTTC.

This clone was seen just once. The rearrangement links TRBV10-3 to TRBJ2-2; the D is unclear. V dropped 3 bases and J dropped 6 bases, with 5 bases sitting between them. Germline V gene lookup returns CDR1 ENHRY and CDR2 SYGVKD. This CDR3 spans 12 amino acids. The CDR3 sequence: CAISDGSGELFF. CDR3 coding DNA: TGTGCCATCAGTGATGGCTCCGGGGAGCTGTTTTTT.

As regards this clone: Sequence at one end of the junction differs from germline and may be a read error. The genes are TRBV7-7 and TRBJ2-3; D ambiguous. The CDR3 contains 16 residues. CDR1 SSHAT and CDR2 FNYEAQ come from the germline V gene (reference sequence). CDR3 protein: CASSPVGASATDTQYF. CDR3 DNA sequence: TGTGCTAGCAGCCCGGTGGGTGCTTCAGCCACAGATACGCAGTATTTT.

The genes are TRBV7-9 and TRBJ2-7; D gene ambiguous. Germline V gives CDR1 SEHNR, CDR2 FQNEAQ (reference sequence). This CDR3 region has 15 residues. Trimming took 3 bases from V and 0 from J, leaving 12 bases between them. CDR3 nucleotides: TGTGCCAGCAGCTTCTCACCGGGCAGCTCCTACGAGCAGTACTTC. It is translated as CASSFSPGSSYEQYF.

The rearrangement uses TRBV5-1 and TRBJ1-2; TRBD1 might be the D (5 bases). V lost 1 base and J 1 base, leaving 8 bases between the germline ends. The germline V gene has CDR1 SGHRS and CDR2 YFSETQ. CDR3 length: 14 residues. The CDR3 here is CASSLPGLNYGYTF. The CDR3, as DNA: TGCGCCAGCAGCTTGCCGGGACTTAACTATGGCTACACCTTC.

The table lists this clone with many counts. The rearrangement uses TRBV9 and TRBJ1-6; a weak D match, TRBD1 (5 bases). V was cut by 0 bases and J by 7 bases, with 11 bases left in between. The CDR3 has 15 amino acids. Germline CDR1 is SGDLS and CDR2 is YYNGEE. CDR3 in DNA: TGTGCCAGCAGCGTAGGGAGGACAAAAAATTCACCCCTCCACTTT. Protein product: CASSVGRTKNSPLHF.

This chain links TRBV4-2 with TRBJ1-1; D is unresolved. The CDR3 is made up of 16 amino acids. The V gene lost 0 bases and the J gene lost 0 bases, with 11 bases spanning the gap. Germline CDR1 LGHNA, CDR2 YNFKEQ. This CDR3 is CASSQDVSRLNTEAFF. As DNA, the CDR3 is TGTGCCAGCAGCCAAGATGTGTCTAGATTGAACACTGAAGCTTTCTTT.

The rearrangement joins TRBV28 to TRBJ1-2; 7 bases align to TRBD1. Germline lookup yields CDR1 MDHEN and CDR2 SYDVKM. This CDR3 spans 16 amino acids. Germline trimming cut 2 bases from V and 4 bases from J; bases unmatched to any gene: 10. This CDR3 is CASSLGGGRTGYGYTF. CDR3 coding DNA: TGTGCCAGCAGTTTAGGGGGCGGAAGGACAGGCTATGGCTACACCTTC.

The chain recombines TRBV18 with TRBJ2-1, with a possible D match to TRBD2 (6 bases). Germline CDR1 KGHSH, CDR2 LQKENI. V lost 3 bases and J 7 bases, leaving 16 bases between the germline ends. The CDR3 consists of 15 residues. The CDR3 here is CASSPTGSARNEQFF. CDR3 DNA sequence: TGTGCCAGCTCACCTACCGGGAGTGCGCGGAATGAGCAGTTCTTC.

The rearrangement joins TRBV7-2 to TRBJ2-7, with TRBD1 matching over 7 bases. Germline CDR1 SGHTA, CDR2 FQGNSA. V lost 2 bases and J lost 5; bases outside the gene matches: 6. The CDR3 has 14 amino acids. CDR3 in DNA: TGTGCCAGCAGCTTAAGGGGGACAGTCGACGAGCAGTACTTC. It codes for CASSLRGTVDEQYF.